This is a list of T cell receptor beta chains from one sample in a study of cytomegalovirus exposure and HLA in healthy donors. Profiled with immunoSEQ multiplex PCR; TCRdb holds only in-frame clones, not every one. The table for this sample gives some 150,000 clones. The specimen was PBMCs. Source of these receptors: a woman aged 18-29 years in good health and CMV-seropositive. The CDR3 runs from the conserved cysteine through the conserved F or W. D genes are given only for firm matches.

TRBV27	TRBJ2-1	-	CASSRAGPYNEQFF	TGTGCCAGCAGCCGAGCGGGTCCCTACAATGAGCAGTTCTTC
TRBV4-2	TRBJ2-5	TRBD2	CASSQDGGSGGPWETQYF	TGTGCCAGCAGCCAAGACGGCGGTAGCGGGGGGCCATGGGAGACCCAGTACTTC
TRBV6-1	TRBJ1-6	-	CASSDSPTLGSLHF	TGTGCCAGCAGTGACAGCCCCACCCTCGGGTCCCTCCACTTT
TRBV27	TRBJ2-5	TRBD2	CASKRLAGEGVETQYF	TGTGCCAGCAAGAGGCTAGCGGGAGAAGGGGTAGAGACCCAGTACTTC
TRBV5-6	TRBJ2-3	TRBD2	CASSLSLAGTDTQYF	TGTGCCAGCAGCTTAAGTCTAGCGGGCACAGATACGCAGTATTTT
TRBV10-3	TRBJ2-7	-	CAISESFNRSTYEQYF	TGTGCCATCAGTGAGTCGTTTAACAGGTCAACCTACGAGCAGTACTTC
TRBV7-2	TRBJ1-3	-	CASSPQATYSGNTIYF	TGTGCCAGCAGCCCTCAAGCAACCTACTCTGGAAACACCATATATTTT
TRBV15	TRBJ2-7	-	CATSRDYTGREQYF	TGTGCCACCAGCAGAGATTACACAGGACGCGAGCAGTACTTC
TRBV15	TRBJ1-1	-	CATSKADNLLSAEAFF	TGTGCCACCAGCAAAGCAGACAATCTCCTTTCAGCTGAAGCTTTCTTT
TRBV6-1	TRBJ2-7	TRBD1	CASRSGTGSHEQYF	TGTGCCAGCAGGTCCGGGACAGGGAGCCACGAGCAGTACTTC
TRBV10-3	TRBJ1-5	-	CAISERQGGYSNQPQHF	TGTGCCATCAGTGAGAGGCAGGGTGGGTATAGCAATCAGCCCCAGCATTTT
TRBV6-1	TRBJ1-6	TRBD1	CATLWRGLNSPLHF	TGTGCCACCCTATGGAGGGGGCTTAATTCACCCCTCCACTTT
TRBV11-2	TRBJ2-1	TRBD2	CASSPRKAGGLGEQFF	TGTGCCAGCAGCCCACGTAAGGCGGGGGGCCTAGGTGAGCAGTTCTTC
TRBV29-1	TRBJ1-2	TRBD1	CSVESYRGVYTF	TGCAGCGTTGAATCCTACAGGGGTGTCTACACCTTC
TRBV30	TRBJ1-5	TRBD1	CAWSVTGGGNQPQHF	TGTGCCTGGAGTGTGACAGGGGGTGGCAATCAGCCCCAGCATTTT
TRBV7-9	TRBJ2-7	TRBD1	CASSYRGLGEQYF	TGTGCCAGCAGCTACAGGGGTCTCGGCGAGCAGTACTTC
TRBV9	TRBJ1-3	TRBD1	CASSDKGQGLSSGNTIYF	TGTGCCAGCAGCGACAAGGGACAGGGGTTGAGCTCTGGAAACACCATATATTTT
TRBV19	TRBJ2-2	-	CASSDQGRTGELFF	TGTGCCAGTAGTGACCAGGGTAGGACCGGGGAGCTGTTTTTT
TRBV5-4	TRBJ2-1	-	CASTLMATGEGNEQFF	TGTGCCAGCACCTTGATGGCAACGGGAGAGGGCAATGAGCAGTTCTTC
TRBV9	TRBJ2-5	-	CASSVDWAVQETQYF	TGTGCCAGCAGCGTGGATTGGGCAGTCCAAGAGACCCAGTACTTC
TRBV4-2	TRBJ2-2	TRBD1	CASSQGKGQRYTGELFF	TGTGCCAGCAGCCAAGGGAAGGGACAGCGCTACACCGGGGAGCTGTTTTTT
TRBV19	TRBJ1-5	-	CASAYRRAGNQPQHF	TGTGCCAGTGCTTATAGGCGGGCGGGGAATCAGCCCCAGCATTTT
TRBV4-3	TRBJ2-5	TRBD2	CASSLGTSATRETQYF	TGCGCCAGCAGCCTCGGGACTAGCGCGACGCGAGAGACCCAGTACTTC
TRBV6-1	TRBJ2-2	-	CASSLSDTGELFF	TGTGCCAGCAGTCTAAGCGACACCGGGGAGCTGTTTTTT
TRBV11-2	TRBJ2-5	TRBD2	CASSGGTSEETQYF	TGTGCCAGCAGCGGGGGGACTAGCGAAGAGACCCAGTACTTC
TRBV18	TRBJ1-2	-	CASSLTQGHRGYTF	TGTGCCAGCTCACTTACTCAGGGTCATCGGGGCTACACCTTC
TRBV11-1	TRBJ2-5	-	CASSPDQETQYF	TGTGCCAGCAGCCCGGACCAAGAGACCCAGTACTTC
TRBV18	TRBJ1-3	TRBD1	CASSADRGNTIYF	TGTGCCAGCTCAGCGGACAGGGGAAACACCATATATTTT
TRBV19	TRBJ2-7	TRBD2	CASSLPGTSGRAEQYF	TGTGCCAGTAGTCTCCCCGGGACTAGCGGGAGGGCCGAGCAGTACTTC
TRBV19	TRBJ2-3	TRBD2	CASSMGEGGTDTQYF	TGTGCCAGTAGTATGGGGGAGGGAGGGACAGATACGCAGTATTTT
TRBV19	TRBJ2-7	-	CASSISPKSAYEQYF	TGTGCCAGTAGTATAAGCCCTAAATCTGCCTACGAGCAGTACTTC
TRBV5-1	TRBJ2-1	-	CASSPTQRPEQFF	TGCGCCAGCTCCCCAACGCAGCGACCTGAGCAGTTCTTC
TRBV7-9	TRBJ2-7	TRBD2	CASGLAGLYEQYF	TGTGCCAGCGGCCTAGCGGGGCTATACGAGCAGTACTTC